The source of this T cell receptor (beta chain) is a study of PD-1 blockade in mismatch repair-deficient tumors (dated by TCRdb to about 2017). The study in broad terms: Between late 2013 and late 2016, some 92 consecutive patients with about 11 mismatch repair-deficient cancer types, all previously treated and progressing, were enrolled in the trial. Deep sequencing of TCR CDR3 regions was used to track tumor-associated T cell clones in peripheral blood of patients responding to PD-1 blockade.

For each enrolled patient, mismatch repair deficiency was established using either polymerase chain reaction or immunohistochemistry. TCR sequencing was performed for a few patients who responded to pembrolizumab therapy. The phase II trial prospectively evaluated PD-1 blockade with pembrolizumab in advanced mismatch repair-deficient cancers, independent of tissue of origin. Peripheral blood T cell samples were collected serially, before PD-1 blockade began and at several time points afterward. The timing of each blood sample was reported as weeks after the first dose of pembrolizumab. What the authors observed across the whole study: Rapid expansion after pembrolizumab followed by contraction, generally before radiologic responses, was shown by tumor-resident clones, which were often undetectable in blood before treatment.

Inclusive of the bounding cysteine and phenylalanine, the CDR3 is 15 residues long. Kept here is only the CDR3 DNA, which spans 45 bases and is read in frame from base 1. The germline V gene (reference sequence) specifies LNHNV as CDR1 and YYDKDF as CDR2. Trimming at the junction amounts to 0 bases on V and 7 bases on J, and the germline ends lie 13 bases apart. The library was prepared using the immunoSEQ multiplex PCR assay. The clones in this table, taken by TCRdb from immuneACCESS, are in-frame only. Not every clone is retained; where verified, under half of the shortfall comes from an unresolved V gene, and the cause of the rest is unknown. This sample holds 120,000 or so clones; around 86% were observed only once. The top ten clones comprise approximately 12% of the sample. In the case of this clone: No cognate antigen has been identified for it. Base-call qualities are not available, and no considerably larger clone is one nucleotide away.

The material was peripheral blood, obtained 44 weeks after starting pembrolizumab. This receptor was obtained from an adult with mismatch repair-deficient cancer. Here the chain combines TRBV15 and TRBJ1-5, with the D segment identity uncertain. CDR3 region: CATSRDGEAQQPQHF. DNA sequence: TGTGCCACCAGCAGAGATGGCGAGGCGCAACAGCCCCAGCATTTT.